This T cell receptor (beta chain) was profiled in a study of blood T cell repertoires in COVID-19. The germline V and J ends were trimmed by 2 bases and 4 bases, with 8 bases remaining between them. This CDR3 has 13 amino acids. The germline CDR1 and CDR2 sequences are MDHEN and SYDVKM. The data were produced by immunoSEQ multiplex PCR, yet TCRdb's version contains in-frame clones alone and is incomplete. Of some 150,000 clones in the sample, nearly 80% are singletons; the top ten hold roughly 1.8%. The source of this sequence is a man aged 80 or over with acute or convalescent COVID-19. The rearrangement uses TRBV28 and TRBJ1-1; D is ambiguous. The source material was peripheral blood. This CDR3 reads CASSLMRSTEAFF. The CDR3, as DNA: TGTGCCAGCAGTTTAATGAGGTCCACTGAAGCTTTCTTT.